This T cell receptor (beta chain) came from a study of blood T cell repertoires in COVID-19. Looking at the study overall: Acute and convalescent COVID-19 samples came from the United States, Italy and Spain. Sample material is recorded as cDNA or gDNA derived from T cells, B-cell-depleted T cells, or PBMCs.

Per the original data handling: Estimation of nucleated cell counts was performed using reference gene primer amplification. Data came from immunoSEQ multiplex PCR; TCRdb stores just in-frame clones and leaves some out. The DNA gave D and trimming, while V, J and clone size come from that table. In the table there are approximately 30,000 clones, roughly 90% of which are singletons. This clonotype was sampled from a human donor in a cohort sampled during active COVID-19. The sequenced sample consisted of peripheral blood.

This CDR3 reads CASSFMRGPLAYEQYF. Here the CDR3 DNA reads TGTGCCAGCAGCTTCATGAGGGGGCCCCTTGCCTACGAGCAGTACTTC. The chain joins TRBV5-5 to TRBJ2-7; 7 bases are a match to TRBD1. The CDR3 length is 16 residues. Unmatched junction bases numbered 10, after V lost 2 bases and J lost 2 bases. The germline V gene has CDR1 SGHKS and CDR2 YYEKEE (reference sequence).